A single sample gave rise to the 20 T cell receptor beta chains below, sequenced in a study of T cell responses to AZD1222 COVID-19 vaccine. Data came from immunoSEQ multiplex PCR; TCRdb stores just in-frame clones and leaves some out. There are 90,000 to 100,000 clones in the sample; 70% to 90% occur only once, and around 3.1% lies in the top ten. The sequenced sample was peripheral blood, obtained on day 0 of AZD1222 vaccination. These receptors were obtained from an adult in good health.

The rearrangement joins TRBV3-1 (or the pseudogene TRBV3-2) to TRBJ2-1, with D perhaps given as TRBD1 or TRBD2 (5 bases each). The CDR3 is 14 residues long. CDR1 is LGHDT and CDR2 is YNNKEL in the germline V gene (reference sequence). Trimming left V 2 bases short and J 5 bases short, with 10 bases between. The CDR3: CASSQKGPNNEQFF. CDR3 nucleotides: TGTGCCAGCAGCCAAAAGGGACCCAACAATGAGCAGTTCTTC.

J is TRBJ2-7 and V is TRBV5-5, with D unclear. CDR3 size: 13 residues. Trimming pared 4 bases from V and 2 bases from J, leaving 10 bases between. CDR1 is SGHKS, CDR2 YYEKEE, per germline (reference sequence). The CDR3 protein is CASSLGSTYEQYV. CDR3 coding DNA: TGTGCCAGCAGCCTGGGGTCCACCTACGAGCAGTACGTC.

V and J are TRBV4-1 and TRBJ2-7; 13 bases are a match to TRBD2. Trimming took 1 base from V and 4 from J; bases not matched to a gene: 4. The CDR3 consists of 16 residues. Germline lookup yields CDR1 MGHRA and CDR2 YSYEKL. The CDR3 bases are TGCGCCAGCAGCCAAGCACTAGCGGGGGGGCCATACGAGCAGTACTTC. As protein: CASSQALAGGPYEQYF.

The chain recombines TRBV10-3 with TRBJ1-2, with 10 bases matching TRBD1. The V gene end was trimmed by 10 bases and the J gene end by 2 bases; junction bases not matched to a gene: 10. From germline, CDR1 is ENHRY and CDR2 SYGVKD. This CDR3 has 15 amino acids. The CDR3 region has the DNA TGTGCCACCTACACCGGACAGGGGGTCAACTATGGCTACACCTTC. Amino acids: CATYTGQGVNYGYTF.

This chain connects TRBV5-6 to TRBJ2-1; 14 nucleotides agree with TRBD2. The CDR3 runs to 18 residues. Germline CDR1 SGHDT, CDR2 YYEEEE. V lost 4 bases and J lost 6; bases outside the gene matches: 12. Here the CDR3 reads CASSPRLAGGSVRNEQFF. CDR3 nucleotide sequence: TGTGCCAGCAGCCCGAGACTAGCGGGAGGGTCTGTCCGCAATGAGCAGTTCTTC.

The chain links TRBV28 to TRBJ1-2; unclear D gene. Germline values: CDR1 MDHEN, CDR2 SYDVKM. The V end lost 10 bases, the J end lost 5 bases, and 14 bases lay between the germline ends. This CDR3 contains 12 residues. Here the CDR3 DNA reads TGTGCCACCTTGGAGACTCTTTATGGCTACACCTTC. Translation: CATLETLYGYTF.

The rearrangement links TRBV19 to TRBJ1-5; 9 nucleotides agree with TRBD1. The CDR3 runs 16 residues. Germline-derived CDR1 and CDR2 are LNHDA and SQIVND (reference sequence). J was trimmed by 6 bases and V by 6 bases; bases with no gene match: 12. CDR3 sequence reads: CASRITGTGRAQPQHF. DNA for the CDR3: TGTGCCAGTAGAATAACCGGGACAGGGCGCGCTCAGCCCCAGCATTTT.

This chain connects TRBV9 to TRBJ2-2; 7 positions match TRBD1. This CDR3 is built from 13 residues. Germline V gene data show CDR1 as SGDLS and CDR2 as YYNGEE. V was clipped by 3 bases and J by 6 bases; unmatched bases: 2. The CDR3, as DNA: TGTGCCAGCAGCGCAGGGGGTGCCGGGGAGCTGTTTTTT. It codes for CASSAGGAGELFF.

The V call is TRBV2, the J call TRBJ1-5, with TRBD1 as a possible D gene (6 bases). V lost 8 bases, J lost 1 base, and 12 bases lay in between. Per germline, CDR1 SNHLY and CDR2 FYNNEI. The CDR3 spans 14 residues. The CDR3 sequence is CASGGRGSNQPQHF. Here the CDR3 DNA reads TGTGCCAGCGGTGGCAGGGGAAGCAATCAGCCCCAGCATTTT.

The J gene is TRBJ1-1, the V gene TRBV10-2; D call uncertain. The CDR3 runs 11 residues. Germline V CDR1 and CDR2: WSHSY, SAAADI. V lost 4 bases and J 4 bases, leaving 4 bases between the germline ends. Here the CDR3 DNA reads TGCGCCAGCAGTGCTAGCACTGAAGCTTTCTTT. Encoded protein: CASSASTEAFF.

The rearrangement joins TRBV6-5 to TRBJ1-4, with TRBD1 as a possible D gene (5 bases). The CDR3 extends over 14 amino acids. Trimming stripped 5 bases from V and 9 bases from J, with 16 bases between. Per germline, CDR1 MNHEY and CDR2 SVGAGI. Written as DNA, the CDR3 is TGTGCCAGCAGTATGACAGTGGCCCAGCAAAAACTGTTTTTT. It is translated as CASSMTVAQQKLFF.

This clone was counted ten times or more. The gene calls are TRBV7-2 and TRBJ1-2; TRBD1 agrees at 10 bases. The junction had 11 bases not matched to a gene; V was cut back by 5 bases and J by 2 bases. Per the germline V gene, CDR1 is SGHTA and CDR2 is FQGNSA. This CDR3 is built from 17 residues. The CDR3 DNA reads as TGTGCCAGCAGCCAATCGGGACAGGGGTTTGGAAACTATGGCTACACCTTC. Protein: CASSQSGQGFGNYGYTF.

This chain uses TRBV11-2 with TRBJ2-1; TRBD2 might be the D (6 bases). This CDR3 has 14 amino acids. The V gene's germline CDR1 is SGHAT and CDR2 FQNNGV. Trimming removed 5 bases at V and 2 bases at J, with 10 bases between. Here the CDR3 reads CASSRLGTYNEQFF. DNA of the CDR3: TGTGCCAGCAGCCGACTAGGGACCTACAATGAGCAGTTCTTC.

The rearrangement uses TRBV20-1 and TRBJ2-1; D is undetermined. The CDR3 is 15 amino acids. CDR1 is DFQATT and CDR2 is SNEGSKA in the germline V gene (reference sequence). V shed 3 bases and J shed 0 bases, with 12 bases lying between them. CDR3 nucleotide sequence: TGCAGTGCTAGTCCATGGGATATCTCCTACAATGAGCAGTTCTTC. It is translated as CSASPWDISYNEQFF.

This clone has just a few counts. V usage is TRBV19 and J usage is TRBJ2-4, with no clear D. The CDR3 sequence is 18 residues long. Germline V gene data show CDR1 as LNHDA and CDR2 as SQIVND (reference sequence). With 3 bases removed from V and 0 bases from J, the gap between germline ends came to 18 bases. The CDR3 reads CASSILFVTEIAKNIQYF. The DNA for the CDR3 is TGTGCCAGTAGTATCCTTTTTGTAACCGAGATAGCCAAAAACATTCAGTACTTC.

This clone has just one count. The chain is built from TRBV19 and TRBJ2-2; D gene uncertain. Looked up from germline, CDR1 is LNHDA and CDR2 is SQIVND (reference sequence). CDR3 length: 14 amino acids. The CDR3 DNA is TGTGCGACCAAGCCGTCCACGAACACCGGGGAGCTGTTTTTT. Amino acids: CATKPSTNTGELFF.

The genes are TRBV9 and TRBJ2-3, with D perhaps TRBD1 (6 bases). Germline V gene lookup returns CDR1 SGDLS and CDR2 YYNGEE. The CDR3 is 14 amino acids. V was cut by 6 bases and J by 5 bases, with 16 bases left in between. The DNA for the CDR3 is TGTGCCAGCACCCCCATGGGACAACTAGATACGCAGTATTTT. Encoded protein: CASTPMGQLDTQYF.

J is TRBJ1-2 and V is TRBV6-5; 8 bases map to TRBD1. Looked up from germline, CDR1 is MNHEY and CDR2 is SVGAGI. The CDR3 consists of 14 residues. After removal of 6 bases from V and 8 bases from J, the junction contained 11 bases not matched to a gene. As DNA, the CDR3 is TGTGCCAGCAGGAACAGGGGGTGGGGGGGAGGCTACACCTTC. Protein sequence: CASRNRGWGGGYTF.

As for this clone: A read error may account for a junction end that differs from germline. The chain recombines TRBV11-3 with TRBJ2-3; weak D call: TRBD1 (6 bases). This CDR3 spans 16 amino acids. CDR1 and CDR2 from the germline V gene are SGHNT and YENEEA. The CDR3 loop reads CASSLGGGGHTDTQYF. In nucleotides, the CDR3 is TGTGCCAGCAGTTTAGGGGGTGGGGGCCACACAGATACGCAGTATTTT.

The CDR3 nucleotides are TGTGCCAGCAGTCGCGTCGCGTCGTTTGAAGCTTTCTTT. Its protein product is CASSRVASFEAFF. The chain is built from TRBV6-5 and TRBJ1-1, with D uncertain. The CDR3 runs 13 residues. Trimming took 5 bases from V and 7 from J, leaving 14 bases between them. CDR1 MNHEY and CDR2 SVGAGI come from the germline V gene.